This passage covers 23 T cell receptor beta chains from one sample sequenced in a study of shared clonotypes between healthy human individuals. CD45RO-negative cells were positively selected for CCR7, leaving out terminally differentiated effector memory CD45RA+ cells. TCRdb's table, derived via immunoSEQ multiplex PCR, lists solely in-frame clones and lacks some. The table has about 680,000 clones, approximately 90% seen once. Material for sequencing was naive CD8+ T cells sorted from blood. These receptors were taken from a man between 25 and 39 years old in good health.

The V and J genes are TRBV19 and TRBJ1-1, with 9 bases aligning to TRBD1. V was pared by 1 base and J by 4 bases, with 10 bases of the junction left unmatched. The CDR3 length is 17 residues. CDR1 is LNHDA and CDR2 is SQIVND in the germline V gene (reference sequence). As DNA, the CDR3 is TGTGCCAGTAGTATAGGTTGGGACAGGGCAGGAACCACTGAAGCTTTCTTT. It encodes CASSIGWDRAGTTEAFF.

This rearrangement joins TRBV29-1 to TRBJ2-5; 7 bases are a match to TRBD1. CDR1 is SQVTM and CDR2 is ANQGSEA in the germline V gene. With V trimmed by 0 bases and J by 6 bases, 4 bases remained unmatched. The CDR3 consists of 13 residues. The CDR3, as DNA: TGCAGCGTTGAAGAACAGGGGTGGAAGACCCAGTACTTC. This codes for CSVEEQGWKTQYF.

V usage is TRBV6-5 and J usage is TRBJ2-7; the D gene is possibly TRBD1 (6 bases). V lost 2 bases and J lost 7, with 6 bases in between. The CDR3 sequence is 11 residues long. The germline CDR1 and CDR2 sequences are MNHEY and SVGAGI. Here the CDR3 DNA reads TGTGCCAGCAGTTACCAGGGGGAGCAGTACTTC. Amino acid sequence: CASSYQGEQYF.

V and J are TRBV2 and TRBJ1-2; D may be TRBD1 (6 bases). Germline CDR1 SNHLY, CDR2 FYNNEI. The CDR3 is made up of 15 amino acids. V lost 8 bases to trimming and J lost 8 bases, with 24 bases between them. In DNA, the CDR3 is TGTGCCAGCCAGGACGTTCGGGGGGCTAAAGACGGCTACACCTTC. Translation: CASQDVRGAKDGYTF.

This clone was seen a few times. The V gene is TRBV2, the J gene TRBJ2-5; maybe TRBD1 (5 bases). V was pared by 8 bases and J by 4 bases, with 14 bases between. Germline-derived CDR1 and CDR2 are SNHLY and FYNNEI. This CDR3 spans 13 amino acids. The CDR3 DNA follows: TGTGCCAGCGCCGGACATGCAATAGAGACCCAGTACTTC. Amino acid sequence: CASAGHAIETQYF.

The chain is built from TRBV12-1 and TRBJ2-7; the table's D call, TRBD2, has no DNA check behind it. TRBV12-1 is designated a pseudogene. The CDR3 length is 16 residues. As DNA, the CDR3 is TGTGCCAGCAGCACTCTGACTAGCGGGACCTCCTACGAGCAGTACTTC. Translating it yields CASSTLTSGTSYEQYF.

This chain joins TRBV7-2 and TRBJ2-7; no clear D. The CDR3 is 11 amino acids. Germline V gene data show CDR1 as SGHTA and CDR2 as FQGNSA. The V end was cut by 6 bases, the J end by 3 bases, with 6 bases between. The CDR3 loop reads CASRVDYEQYF. CDR3 nucleotides: TGTGCCAGCAGGGTCGACTACGAGCAGTACTTC.

The J gene is TRBJ2-2, the V gene TRBV14; TRBD1 matches at 7 bases. The trim removed 4 bases at V and 5 bases at J, leaving 10 bases unmatched. Germline assignment: CDR1 SGHDN and CDR2 FVKESK. CDR3 length: 16 amino acids. Here the CDR3 reads CASSPTGAQGTGELFF. CDR3 nucleotides: TGTGCCAGCAGCCCCACAGGGGCCCAGGGGACCGGGGAGCTGTTTTTT.

As DNA, the CDR3 is TGTGCCAGCAGTCCCCGCCCTTTGAGCGGGAGGTACAATGAGCAGTTCTTC. Translated: CASSPRPLSGRYNEQFF. V gene TRBV2 combines with J gene TRBJ2-1; 9 nucleotides match TRBD2. V dropped 5 bases and J dropped 4; count of bases not matched to a gene: 12. Germline CDR1 reads SNHLY; CDR2 reads FYNNEI. The CDR3 is 17 residues long. Variable domain in full (rest from reference TRBV2 and TRBJ2-1): EPEVTQTPSHQVTQMGQEVILRCVPISNHLYFYWYRQILGQKVEFLVSFYNNEISEKSEIFDDQFSVERPDGSNFTLKIRSTKLEDSAMYFCASSPRPLSGRYNEQFFGPGTRLTVL.

On this clone: The sample contains more than one DNA sequence encoding this CDR3. This chain uses TRBV19 with TRBJ2-1, with D tentatively TRBD2 (5 bases). The CDR3 sequence is 15 residues long. Trimming shortened V by 3 bases and J by 0 bases, and 9 bases separated the two germline ends. The germline V gene encodes CDR1 LNHDA and CDR2 SQIVND (reference sequence). This CDR3 is CASSITGSSYNEQFF. CDR3 DNA: TGTGCCAGTAGTATTACGGGAAGCTCCTACAATGAGCAGTTCTTC.

The chain couples TRBV7-2 to TRBJ1-5; D uncertain. CDR1 is SGHTA and CDR2 is FQGNSA in the germline V gene. The CDR3 is 14 residues long. The V and J ends lost 2 bases and 6 bases respectively, with 11 bases between them. The CDR3 is CASSLKGWGQPQHF. The CDR3 nucleotides are TGTGCCAGCAGCTTAAAAGGCTGGGGTCAGCCCCAGCATTTT.

This chain connects TRBV4-1 to TRBJ2-7, with D unresolved. Looked up from germline, CDR1 is MGHRA and CDR2 is YSYEKL. CDR3 length: 15 residues. Trimming removed 0 bases from V and 6 bases from J, with 15 bases in between. CDR3 in amino acids: CASSQETRSLLEQYF. The CDR3 nucleotides are TGCGCCAGCAGCCAAGAAACCCGGTCCCTTCTCGAGCAGTACTTC.

The rearrangement uses TRBV18 and TRBJ2-3; the D gene could be TRBD1 or TRBD2 (6 bases each). This CDR3 contains 14 residues. CDR1 is KGHSH, CDR2 LQKENI, per germline. V was trimmed by 1 base and J by 4 bases, leaving 9 bases between them. The CDR3 protein is CASSPQGGADTQYF. The CDR3 DNA is TGTGCCAGCTCACCACAGGGGGGAGCAGATACGCAGTATTTT.

The gene calls are TRBV27 and TRBJ2-2; 9 nucleotides match TRBD2. Germline loops: CDR1 MNHEY, CDR2 SMNVEV (reference sequence). The CDR3 spans 16 residues. The ends lost 6 bases at V and 5 bases at J; junction bases unmatched: 10. The CDR3 region is CASRLGLAGVTGELFF. The CDR3 nucleotides read TGTGCCAGCAGACTGGGGTTAGCGGGAGTAACCGGGGAGCTGTTTTTT.

This clone was seen just once. V usage is TRBV18 and J usage is TRBJ2-1; tentative D call: TRBD2 (5 bases). The CDR3 length is 15 residues. Deletions cut 5 bases from V and 0 bases from J, with 11 bases between. The germline V gene has CDR1 KGHSH and CDR2 LQKENI. The CDR3 loop reads CASSDGESSYNEQFF. CDR3 in DNA: TGTGCCAGCTCAGACGGGGAGAGCTCCTACAATGAGCAGTTCTTC.

In this sample, this clone turned up once. The rearrangement links TRBV18 to TRBJ2-1; 7 positions match TRBD2. CDR1 KGHSH and CDR2 LQKENI come from the germline V gene. Losses at the gene ends were 3 bases for V and 7 bases for J; bases not matched to a gene: 15. This CDR3 contains 17 residues. The CDR3 sequence: CASSPRLAVGALNEQFF. DNA of the CDR3: TGTGCCAGCTCACCGAGGCTAGCGGTAGGAGCATTGAATGAGCAGTTCTTC.

This sequence joins TRBV27 and TRBJ2-7; 7 bases fit TRBD1. J lost 2 bases, V lost 2 bases, and 3 bases had no gene match. This CDR3 region has 14 residues. Germline V gene sequence: CDR1 MNHEY, CDR2 SMNVEV (reference sequence). The CDR3 here is CASSLRGTAYEQYF. The CDR3, as DNA: TGTGCCAGCAGTTTAAGGGGGACAGCCTACGAGCAGTACTTC.

The chain combines TRBV28 with TRBJ2-7; unclear D gene. Trimming cost V 10 bases and J 3 bases, with 10 bases left between them. CDR1 MDHEN and CDR2 SYDVKM come from the germline V gene. The CDR3 contains 11 residues. The CDR3 reads CATDNLYEQYF. CDR3 DNA sequence: TGTGCCACCGACAACCTCTACGAGCAGTACTTC.

This chain uses TRBV9 with TRBJ2-2, with TRBD2 identical over 7 bases. The CDR3 spans 15 residues. V trimming: 4 bases; J trimming: 1 base; junction bases outside the gene matches: 4. CDR1 SGDLS and CDR2 YYNGEE come from the germline V gene. CDR3 nucleotide sequence: TGTGCCAGCAGCCCTAGCGGTTTGAACACCGGGGAGCTGTTTTTT. Translated, it gives CASSPSGLNTGELFF.

This chain uses TRBV2 with TRBJ2-1, with TRBD1 as a possible D gene (5 bases). Trimming removed 5 bases at V and 15 bases at J, with 14 bases between. From germline, CDR1 is SNHLY and CDR2 FYNNEI. The length of the CDR3 is 11 residues. The CDR3 spells CASSTLGERFF. In nucleotides, the CDR3 is TGTGCCAGCAGTACGCTAGGGGAACGGTTCTTC.

The gene calls are TRBV14 and TRBJ2-7; 7 bases are shared with TRBD1. V lost 0 bases and J lost 3; bases outside the gene matches: 5. Germline assignment: CDR1 SGHDN and CDR2 FVKESK. CDR3 length: 15 residues. The CDR3 is CASSQDSGTDYEQYF. Here the CDR3 DNA reads TGTGCCAGCAGCCAAGATTCTGGGACAGACTACGAGCAGTACTTC. Drawing the rest from reference TRBV14 and TRBJ2-7, the complete variable domain is EAGVTQFPSHSVIEKGQTVTLRCDPISGHDNLYWYRRVMGKEIKFLLHFVKESKQDESGMPNNRFLAERTGGTYSTLKVQPAELEDSGVYFCASSQDSGTDYEQYFGPGTRLTVT.

The chain employs TRBV7-8 and TRBJ2-5, with 9 nucleotides matching TRBD2. Trimming removed 5 bases from V and 4 bases from J; junction bases left unmatched: 14. The CDR3 runs 17 residues. Germline assignment: CDR1 SGHVS and CDR2 FQNEAQ. The CDR3 spells CASSRLGVAGVGETQYF. CDR3 DNA: TGTGCCAGCAGCCGCCTGGGGGTAGCGGGAGTGGGAGAGACCCAGTACTTC.

The genes are TRBV9 and TRBJ1-2; 9 bases map to TRBD1. Germline trimming cut 0 bases from V and 4 bases from J; bases unmatched to any gene: 7. The CDR3 has 16 amino acids. The V gene's germline CDR1 is SGDLS and CDR2 YYNGEE. In DNA, the CDR3 is TGTGCCAGCAGCGTAGGGGACAGGGTTCCTACCTATGGCTACACCTTC. It yields the protein CASSVGDRVPTYGYTF.